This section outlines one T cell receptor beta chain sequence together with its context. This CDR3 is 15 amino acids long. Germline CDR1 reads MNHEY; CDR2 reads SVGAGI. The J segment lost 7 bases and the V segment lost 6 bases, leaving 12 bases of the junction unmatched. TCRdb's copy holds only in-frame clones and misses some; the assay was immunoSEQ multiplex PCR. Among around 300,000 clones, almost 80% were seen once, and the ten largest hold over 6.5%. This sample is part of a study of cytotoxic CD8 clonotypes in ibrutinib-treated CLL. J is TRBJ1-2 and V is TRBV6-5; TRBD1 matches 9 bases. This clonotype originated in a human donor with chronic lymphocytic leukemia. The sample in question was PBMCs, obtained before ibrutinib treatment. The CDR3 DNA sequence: TGTGCCAGCAGCGAGAGTTCCGGGACAGGGTTTGGCTACACCTTC. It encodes CASSESSGTGFGYTF.